These 30 T cell receptor beta chains share one sample of origin, sequenced in a study of shared clonotypes between healthy human individuals. Here immunoSEQ multiplex PCR was the method, and the copy in TCRdb shows in-frame clones only, minus some. Among about 1.5 million clones, around 95% were seen once, and the ten largest hold about 1%. The specimen sequenced was naive CD4+ T cells sorted from blood. Documented subset: CD45RA+ positively selected. These receptors originate from a man younger than 40 in good health.

The chain employs TRBV10-1 and TRBJ2-3, with a weak D call TRBD2 (5 bases). V was pared by 3 bases and J by 2 bases, with 15 bases between. The germline V gene has CDR1 WNHNN and CDR2 SYGVQD (reference sequence). The CDR3 is 16 amino acids. The DNA of the CDR3 is TGCGCCAGCAGTGAAGTACCTAGCCCCTTCACAGATACGCAGTATTTT. It codes for CASSEVPSPFTDTQYF.

This chain connects TRBV11-2 to TRBJ2-4; maybe TRBD1 (5 bases). V dropped 5 bases and J dropped 1 base, with 18 bases sitting between them. Germline CDR1 and CDR2: SGHAT and FQNNGV. CDR3 length equals 17 residues. The CDR3 spells CASSHSVLAGAKNIQYF. The CDR3 DNA reads TGTGCCAGCAGCCACTCTGTTTTGGCAGGGGCCAAAAACATTCAGTACTTC.

The rearrangement joins TRBV28 to TRBJ2-1; D uncertain. Germline CDR1 is MDHEN and CDR2 is SYDVKM. The CDR3 has 14 amino acids. V gave up 5 bases and J gave up 7 bases, with 15 bases separating them. The CDR3: CASSPALVSNEQFF. In nucleotides, the CDR3 is TGTGCCAGCAGTCCGGCGCTCGTTAGTAATGAGCAGTTCTTC.

This rearrangement joins TRBV9 to TRBJ2-5, with TRBD2 matching 7 bases. CDR3 length: 15 amino acids. V lost 0 bases to trimming and J lost 2 bases; unmatched junction nucleotides: 4. Germline V gene sequence: CDR1 SGDLS, CDR2 YYNGEE. The CDR3 loop is CASSVVPGGQETQYF. DNA of the CDR3: TGTGCCAGCAGCGTAGTCCCGGGGGGTCAAGAGACCCAGTACTTC.

V is TRBV2 and J is TRBJ1-4; 7 positions match TRBD1. The germline V gene has CDR1 SNHLY and CDR2 FYNNEI. With 4 bases clipped from V and 5 bases from J, the junction kept 7 bases outside the gene matches. This CDR3 region has 15 residues. Written as DNA, the CDR3 is TGTGCCAGCAGTGCTCCGGGACAGAGAAATGAAAAACTGTTTTTT. It specifies CASSAPGQRNEKLFF.

CDR3 sequence: CASSYSGPGRGEKLFF. In DNA form, the CDR3 reads TGTGCCAGCAGTTACTCGGGGCCAGGGAGGGGTGAAAAACTGTTTTTT. The J gene is TRBJ1-4, the V gene TRBV6-5; TRBD1 is a possible D gene (5 bases). The germline V and J ends were trimmed by 0 bases and 7 bases, with 15 bases remaining between them. From germline, CDR1 is MNHEY and CDR2 SVGAGI. The CDR3 has 16 amino acids.

The chain carries TRBV10-2 and TRBJ2-2, with TRBD2 identical over 7 bases. Per germline, CDR1 WSHSY and CDR2 SAAADI. The CDR3 has 14 amino acids. Losses at the gene ends were 6 bases for V and 9 bases for J; bases not matched to a gene: 10. CDR3 in DNA: TGCGCCAGCAGACCTCAGGGAGGGTTTAGGGAGCTGTTTTTT. This sequence encodes CASRPQGGFRELFF.

The rearrangement joins TRBV11-3 to TRBJ2-2; maybe TRBD2 (6 bases). CDR1 is SGHNT and CDR2 is YENEEA in the germline V gene. Trimming took off 4 bases at V and 6 bases at J, with 12 bases between the two ends. The CDR3 loop spans 14 amino acids. Here the CDR3 reads CASSWGGVSGELFF. Written as DNA, the CDR3 is TGTGCCAGCAGCTGGGGCGGGGTGTCCGGGGAGCTGTTTTTT. Full variable domain (rest looked up from reference TRBV11-3 and TRBJ2-2): EAGVVQSPRYKIIEKKQPVAFWCNPISGHNTLYWYLQNLGQGPELLIRYENEEAVDDSQLPKDRFSAERLKGVDSTLKIQPAELGDSAVYLCASSWGGVSGELFFGEGSRLTVL.

V gene TRBV18 combines with J gene TRBJ2-5, with unresolved D. Trimming took off 0 bases at V and 5 bases at J, with 7 bases between the two ends. This CDR3 is 13 amino acids long. Germline V lookup: CDR1 KGHSH, CDR2 LQKENI. For the CDR3, the DNA is TGTGCCAGCTCACCACCCCTCCTCGAGACCCAGTACTTC. Residues: CASSPPLLETQYF. Full variable domain (missing parts from reference TRBV18 and TRBJ2-5): NAGVMQNPRHLVRRRGQEARLRCSPMKGHSHVYWYRQLPEEGLKFMVYLQKENIIDESGMPKERFSAEFPKEGPSILRIQQVVRGDSAAYFCASSPPLLETQYFGPGTRLLVL.

V and J are TRBV28 and TRBJ2-2; either TRBD1 or TRBD2 may supply D (5 bases each). The CDR3 totals 16 residues. The germline V and J ends were trimmed by 7 bases and 0 bases, with 15 bases remaining between them. Germline loops: CDR1 MDHEN, CDR2 SYDVKM. CDR3 DNA sequence: TGTGCCAGCACCATTGGTGGGACGGCGAACACCGGGGAGCTGTTTTTT. Translation gives CASTIGGTANTGELFF. The full variable domain, rest sourced from reference TRBV28 and TRBJ2-2, is DVKVTQSSRYLVKRTGEKVFLECVQDMDHENMFWYRQDPGLGLRLIYFSYDVKMKEKGDIPEGYSVSREKKERFSLILESASTNQTSMYLCASTIGGTANTGELFFGEGSRLTVL.

The sample holds a few counts of this clone. This rearrangement joins TRBV29-1 to TRBJ2-7; 8 nucleotides align to TRBD2. Germline V gene lookup returns CDR1 SQVTM and CDR2 ANQGSEA. The junction had 4 bases not matched to a gene; V was cut back by 4 bases and J by 2 bases. This CDR3 is built from 13 residues. The CDR3 DNA reads as TGCAGCGTTGCCAGCGGGAGACCCTACGAGCAGTACTTC. This encodes CSVASGRPYEQYF.

This clone was detected only once. The rearrangement uses TRBV5-1 and TRBJ2-1; 8 bases align to TRBD2. V shed 2 bases and J 4 bases; nucleotides not matched to a gene: 8. The CDR3 is 16 residues long. Germline values: CDR1 SGHRS, CDR2 YFSETQ. CDR3 protein: CASSFSTSGNYNEQFF. CDR3 nucleotide sequence: TGCGCCAGCAGCTTCTCAACTAGCGGAAATTACAATGAGCAGTTCTTC. The full variable domain, its missing parts supplied by reference TRBV5-1 and TRBJ2-1, is KAGVTQTPRYLIKTRGQQVTLSCSPISGHRSVSWYQQTPGQGLQFLFEYFSETQRNKGNFPGRFSGRQFSNSRSEMNVSTLELGDSALYLCASSFSTSGNYNEQFFGPGTRLTVL.

This rearrangement joins TRBV11-2 to TRBJ2-1; possibly TRBD2 for D (5 bases). The V end lost 7 bases, the J end lost 4 bases, and 14 bases lay between the germline ends. CDR1 is SGHAT and CDR2 is FQNNGV in the germline V gene. The CDR3 sequence is 14 residues long. The CDR3 loop is CASIQTQRYNEQFF. DNA for the CDR3: TGTGCCAGCATCCAAACACAGCGGTACAATGAGCAGTTCTTC. The variable domain in full, completed from reference TRBV11-2 and TRBJ2-1, reads EAGVAQSPRYKIIEKRQSVAFWCNPISGHATLYWYQQILGQGPKLLIQFQNNGVVDDSQLPKDRFSAERLKGVDSTLKIQPAKLEDSAVYLCASIQTQRYNEQFFGPGTRLTVL.

The gene calls are TRBV19 and TRBJ1-5; weak D call: TRBD1 (5 bases). The germline V gene has CDR1 LNHDA and CDR2 SQIVND (reference sequence). The V end lost 9 bases, the J end lost 2 bases, and 23 bases lay between the germline ends. The CDR3 spans 17 residues. Here the CDR3 reads CASKGQGRSFGNQPQHF. CDR3 coding DNA: TGTGCCAGCAAAGGACAAGGTAGATCGTTTGGCAATCAGCCCCAGCATTTT.

This chain links TRBV5-4 with TRBJ2-2, with D possibly matching TRBD1 (6 bases). The germline gives CDR1 SGHNT, CDR2 YYREEE (reference sequence). Trimming left V 1 base short and J 4 bases short, with 8 bases between. CDR3 size: 14 residues. The CDR3 sequence is CASSLIGGTGELFF. The DNA for the CDR3 is TGTGCCAGCAGCTTGATAGGGGGCACCGGGGAGCTGTTTTTT.

V usage is TRBV6-6 and J usage is TRBJ2-1; D is unresolved. This CDR3 region has 14 residues. Germline CDR1 MNHNY, CDR2 SVGAGI (reference sequence). The V gene lost 5 bases and the J gene lost 0 bases, with 8 bases spanning the gap. CDR3 nucleotide sequence: TGTGCCAGCAGTGACTTGAGCTCCTACAATGAGCAGTTCTTC. This sequence encodes CASSDLSSYNEQFF.

This clone was recorded only once. J is TRBJ1-2 and V is TRBV30, with 11 bases matching TRBD1. Germline V gives CDR1 GTSNPN, CDR2 SVGIG (reference sequence). This CDR3 contains 11 residues. In DNA, the CDR3 is TGTGCAAGGGACAGGGGGGATGGCTACACCTTC. It yields the protein CARDRGDGYTF.

The rearrangement uses TRBV19 and TRBJ2-3; D is possibly TRBD2 (6 bases). The germline V gene has CDR1 LNHDA and CDR2 SQIVND (reference sequence). V lost 1 base and J lost 4, with 12 bases in between. The CDR3 consists of 15 residues. The CDR3 spells CASSIGEGGADTQYF. The CDR3 DNA is TGTGCCAGTAGTATAGGTGAAGGCGGGGCAGATACGCAGTATTTT.

The chain links TRBV5-1 to TRBJ2-5; D gene ambiguous. Germline values: CDR1 SGHRS, CDR2 YFSETQ. Trimming removed 4 bases from V and 4 bases from J, with 8 bases in between. This CDR3 has 12 residues. This chain's CDR3 is CASSPPRETQYF. The CDR3 nucleotides are TGCGCCAGCAGCCCGCCCCGAGAGACCCAGTACTTC.

CDR3 region: CASRPFSGSSYEQYF. CDR3 in DNA: TGTGCCAGCAGACCGTTCTCAGGAAGCTCCTACGAGCAGTACTTC. V and J are TRBV28 and TRBJ2-7; D not resolved. Between the trimmed V and J ends, which lost 6 bases and 0 bases, there was a span of 15 bases. This CDR3 region has 15 residues. CDR1 MDHEN and CDR2 SYDVKM come from the germline V gene.

The chain couples TRBV5-1 to TRBJ2-1; 11 positions agree with TRBD2. In germline, CDR1 is SGHRS, CDR2 YFSETQ. J was trimmed by 4 bases and V by 7 bases; bases with no gene match: 7. The CDR3 has 15 residues. The DNA of the CDR3 is TGCGCCAGCCAAGAACTAGCGGGAGTATACAATGAGCAGTTCTTC. Translated: CASQELAGVYNEQFF.

This clone was recorded once. The chain has TRBV18 and TRBJ2-7; 9 positions match TRBD2. J was trimmed by 4 bases and V by 2 bases; bases with no gene match: 18. Germline V gene lookup returns CDR1 KGHSH and CDR2 LQKENI. This CDR3 contains 19 residues. The DNA of the CDR3 is TGTGCCAGCTCACCATTGGCTATTCCCCCGGGACTAGCAGATTACGAGCAGTACTTC. Translating gives CASSPLAIPPGLADYEQYF.

The genes are TRBV18 and TRBJ2-7, with TRBD1 matching 7 bases. The CDR3 covers 15 residues. Germline CDR1 is KGHSH and CDR2 is LQKENI. V lost 4 bases to trimming and J lost 6 bases; unmatched junction nucleotides: 12. The CDR3 protein is CASSRTGVEVSEQYF. The DNA for the CDR3 is TGTGCCAGCTCACGCACAGGGGTGGAAGTGAGCGAGCAGTACTTC.

The chain uses TRBV18 and TRBJ2-2, with D unclear. Per germline, CDR1 KGHSH and CDR2 LQKENI. This CDR3 is built from 14 residues. The V end lost 2 bases, the J end lost 3 bases, and 7 bases lay between the germline ends. The CDR3 loop is CASSPGEYTGELFF. CDR3 nucleotide sequence: TGTGCCAGCTCACCAGGGGAATACACCGGGGAGCTGTTTTTT.

This CDR3 reads CASSPGTGAGNTIYF. In DNA, the CDR3 is TGTGCCAGTAGCCCCGGGACAGGGGCTGGAAACACCATATATTTT. The chain is built from TRBV19 and TRBJ1-3; 10 positions agree with TRBD1. V dropped 6 bases and J dropped 2; count of bases not matched to a gene: 4. The germline V gene encodes CDR1 LNHDA and CDR2 SQIVND (reference sequence). This CDR3 has 15 amino acids.

The chain couples TRBV30 to TRBJ2-1; 12 bases map to TRBD1. There are 22 residues in the CDR3. Germline CDR1 reads GTSNPN; CDR2 reads SVGIG (reference sequence). With V trimmed by 8 bases and J by 3 bases, 29 bases remained unmatched. The CDR3 spells CAHRGGKIPGQGAPGFYNEQFF. CDR3 DNA: TGTGCCCACCGAGGGGGAAAAATACCGGGACAGGGGGCGCCGGGATTCTACAATGAGCAGTTCTTC.

In its sample, this clone was seen once. At one end the junction does not follow the germline gene, possibly because of a read error. The chain employs TRBV7-7 and TRBJ2-1, with D hard to call. Germline lookup yields CDR1 SSHAT and CDR2 FNYEAQ (reference sequence). The CDR3 length is 13 residues. The CDR3 DNA follows: TGTGCTAGCAGCCCCGGTATCAGTAATGAGCAGTTCTTC. Amino acids: CASSPGISNEQFF.

The rearrangement joins TRBV5-1 to TRBJ2-7; tentatively, D is TRBD1 (6 bases). Germline loops: CDR1 SGHRS, CDR2 YFSETQ. CDR3 length: 15 residues. The V and J ends lost 3 bases and 1 base respectively, with 14 bases between them. CDR3 nucleotide sequence: TGCGCCAGCAGCTCGAAAACAGGGTTATCCTACGAGCAGTACTTC. Amino acid sequence: CASSSKTGLSYEQYF.

This clone occurred a few times. The V gene is TRBV7-9, the J gene TRBJ2-7; D call uncertain. Germline assignment: CDR1 SEHNR and CDR2 FQNEAQ (reference sequence). Trimming took 5 bases from V and 3 from J, leaving 8 bases between them. This CDR3 has 12 amino acids. Here the CDR3 reads CASSPGDYEQYF. For the CDR3, the DNA is TGTGCCAGCAGCCCCGGAGACTACGAGCAGTACTTC. The full variable domain, with the rest looked up from reference TRBV7-9 and TRBJ2-7, is DTGVSQNPRHKITKRGQNVTFRCDPISEHNRLYWYRQTLGQGPEFLTYFQNEAQLEKSRLLSDRFSAERPKGSFSTLEIQRTEQGDSAMYLCASSPGDYEQYFGPGTRLTVT.

The chain employs TRBV5-1 and TRBJ2-5; a weak D match, TRBD1 (5 bases). There are 15 residues in the CDR3. Germline loops: CDR1 SGHRS, CDR2 YFSETQ. V was cut by 4 bases and J by 2 bases, with 15 bases left in between. CDR3 sequence (DNA): TGCGCCAGCAGCCCAAGCCCAGGGTTACAAGAGACCCAGTACTTC. Translated, it gives CASSPSPGLQETQYF.